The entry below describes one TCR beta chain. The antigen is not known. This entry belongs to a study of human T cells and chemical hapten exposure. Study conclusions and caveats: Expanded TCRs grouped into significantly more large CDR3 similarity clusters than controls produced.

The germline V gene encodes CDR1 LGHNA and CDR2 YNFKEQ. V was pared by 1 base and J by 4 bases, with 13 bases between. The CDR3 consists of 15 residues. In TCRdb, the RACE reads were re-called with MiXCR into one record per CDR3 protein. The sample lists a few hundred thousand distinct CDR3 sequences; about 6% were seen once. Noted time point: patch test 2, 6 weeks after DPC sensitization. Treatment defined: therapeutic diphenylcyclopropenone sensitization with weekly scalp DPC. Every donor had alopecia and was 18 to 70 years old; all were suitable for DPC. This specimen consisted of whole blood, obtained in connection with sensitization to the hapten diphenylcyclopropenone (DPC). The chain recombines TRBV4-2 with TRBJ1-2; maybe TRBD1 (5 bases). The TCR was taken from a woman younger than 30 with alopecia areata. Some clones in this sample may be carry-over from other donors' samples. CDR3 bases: TGTGCCAGCAGCCAAGTTTTGGGGGACTCCTATGGCTACACCTTC. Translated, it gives CASSQVLGDSYGYTF.